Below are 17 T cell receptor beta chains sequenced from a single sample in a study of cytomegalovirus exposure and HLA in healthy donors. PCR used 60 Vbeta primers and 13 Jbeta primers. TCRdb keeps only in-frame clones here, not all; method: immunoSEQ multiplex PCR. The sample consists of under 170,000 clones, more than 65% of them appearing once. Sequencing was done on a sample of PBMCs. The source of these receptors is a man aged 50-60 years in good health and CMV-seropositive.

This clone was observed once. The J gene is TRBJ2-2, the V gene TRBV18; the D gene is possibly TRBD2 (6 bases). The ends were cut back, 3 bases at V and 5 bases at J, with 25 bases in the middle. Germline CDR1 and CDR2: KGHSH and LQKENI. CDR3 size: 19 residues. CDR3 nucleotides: TGTGCCAGCTCACCCTCTCTAGCGAAGGTCCCCGGGGGTACCGGGGAGCTGTTTTTT. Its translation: CASSPSLAKVPGGTGELFF.

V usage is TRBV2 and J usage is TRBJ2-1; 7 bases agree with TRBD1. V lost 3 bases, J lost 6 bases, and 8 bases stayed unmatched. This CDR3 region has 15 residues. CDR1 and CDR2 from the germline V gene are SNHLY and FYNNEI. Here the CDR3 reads CASSDDRVISNEQFF. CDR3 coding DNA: TGTGCCAGCAGTGACGACAGGGTGATAAGCAATGAGCAGTTCTTC.

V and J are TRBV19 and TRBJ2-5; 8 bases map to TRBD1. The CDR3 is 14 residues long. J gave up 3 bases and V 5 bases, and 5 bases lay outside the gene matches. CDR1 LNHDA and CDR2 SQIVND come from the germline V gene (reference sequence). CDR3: CASSYGGQEETQYF. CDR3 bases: TGTGCCAGTAGTTACGGGGGACAGGAAGAGACCCAGTACTTC. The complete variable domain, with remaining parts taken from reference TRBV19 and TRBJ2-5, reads DGGITQSPKYLFRKEGQNVTLSCEQNLNHDAMYWYRQDPGQGLRLIYYSQIVNDFQKGDIAEGYSVSREKKESFPLTVTSAQKNPTAFYLCASSYGGQEETQYFGPGTRLLVL.

The CDR3 spells CASSRLGGGTDTQYF. The CDR3 DNA sequence: TGTGCCAGCAGTCGACTTGGCGGGGGCACAGATACGCAGTATTTT. V and J are TRBV6-1 and TRBJ2-3, with a weak D call TRBD2 (6 bases). The CDR3 covers 15 residues. CDR1 and CDR2 (germline): MNHNS, SASEGT. V was pared by 5 bases and J by 1 base, with 13 bases between.

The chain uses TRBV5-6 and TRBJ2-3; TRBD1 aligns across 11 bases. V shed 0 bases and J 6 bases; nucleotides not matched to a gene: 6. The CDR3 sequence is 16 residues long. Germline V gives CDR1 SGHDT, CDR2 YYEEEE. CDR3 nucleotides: TGTGCCAGCAGCTTGGCCGGGACAGGGGGATCGGATACGCAGTATTTT. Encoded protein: CASSLAGTGGSDTQYF.

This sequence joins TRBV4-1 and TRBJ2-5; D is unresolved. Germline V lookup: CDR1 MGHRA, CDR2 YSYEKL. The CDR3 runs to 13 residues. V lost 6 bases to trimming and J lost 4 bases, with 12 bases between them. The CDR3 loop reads CASRQIPGETQYF. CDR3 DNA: TGCGCCAGCAGACAAATCCCCGGAGAGACCCAGTACTTC.

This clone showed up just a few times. The CDR3 coding sequence is TGTGCCTGGAGTATTAATTCGGGGAGTGAAGCTTTCTTT. Its protein is CAWSINSGSEAFF. The chain carries TRBV30 and TRBJ1-1; no clear D gene. V lost 2 bases to trimming and J lost 7 bases, with 14 bases between them. Germline CDR1 reads GTSNPN; CDR2 reads SVGIG (reference sequence). The CDR3 totals 13 residues.

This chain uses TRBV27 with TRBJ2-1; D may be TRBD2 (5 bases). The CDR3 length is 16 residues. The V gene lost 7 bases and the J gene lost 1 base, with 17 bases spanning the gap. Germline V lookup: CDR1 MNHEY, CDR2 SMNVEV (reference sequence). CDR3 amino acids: CASTLVGLASYNEQFF. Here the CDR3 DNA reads TGTGCCAGCACCCTGGTAGGTCTAGCTTCCTACAATGAGCAGTTCTTC.

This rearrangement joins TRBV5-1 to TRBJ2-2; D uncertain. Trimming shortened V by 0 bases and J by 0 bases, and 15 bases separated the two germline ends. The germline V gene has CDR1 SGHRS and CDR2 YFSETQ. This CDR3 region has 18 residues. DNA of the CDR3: TGCGCCAGCAGCTTGGATGCCGTAGCTTATTCGAACACCGGGGAGCTGTTTTTT. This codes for CASSLDAVAYSNTGELFF.

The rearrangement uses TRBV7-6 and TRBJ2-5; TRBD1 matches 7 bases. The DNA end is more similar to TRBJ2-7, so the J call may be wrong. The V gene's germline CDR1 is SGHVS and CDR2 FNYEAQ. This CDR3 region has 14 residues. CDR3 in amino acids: CASSLGGTDLEQYF. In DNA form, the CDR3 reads TGTGCCAGCAGCTTAGGGGGGACAGACCTCGAGCAGTACTTC.

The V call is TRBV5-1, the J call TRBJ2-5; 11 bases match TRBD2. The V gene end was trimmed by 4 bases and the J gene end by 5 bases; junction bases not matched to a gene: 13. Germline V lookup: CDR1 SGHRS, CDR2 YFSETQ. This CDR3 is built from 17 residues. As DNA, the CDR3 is TGCGCCAGCAGCGAGGAAATAGCGGGAGGGCCGCGGGAGACCCAGTACTTC. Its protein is CASSEEIAGGPRETQYF.

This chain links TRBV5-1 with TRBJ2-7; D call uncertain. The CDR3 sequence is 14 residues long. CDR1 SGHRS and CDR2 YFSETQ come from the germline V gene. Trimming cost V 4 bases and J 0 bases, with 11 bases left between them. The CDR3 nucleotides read TGCGCCAGCAGCAGCCCGCCAAGCTCCTACGAGCAGTACTTC. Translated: CASSSPPSSYEQYF.

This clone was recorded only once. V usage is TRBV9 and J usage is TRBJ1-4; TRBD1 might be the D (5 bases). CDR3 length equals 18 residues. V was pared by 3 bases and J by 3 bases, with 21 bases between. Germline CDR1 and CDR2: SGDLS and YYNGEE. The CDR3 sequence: CASSASVTGISANEKLFF. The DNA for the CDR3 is TGTGCCAGCAGCGCCTCAGTCACAGGAATATCAGCTAATGAAAAACTGTTTTTT.

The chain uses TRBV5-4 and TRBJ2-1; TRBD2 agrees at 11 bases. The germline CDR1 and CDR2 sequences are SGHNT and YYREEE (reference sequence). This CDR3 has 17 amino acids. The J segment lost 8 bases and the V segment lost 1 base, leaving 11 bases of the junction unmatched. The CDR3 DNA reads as TGTGCCAGCAGCTTGCCGGTCGGGACTAGCGGCCGCGATGAGCAGTTCTTC. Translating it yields CASSLPVGTSGRDEQFF.

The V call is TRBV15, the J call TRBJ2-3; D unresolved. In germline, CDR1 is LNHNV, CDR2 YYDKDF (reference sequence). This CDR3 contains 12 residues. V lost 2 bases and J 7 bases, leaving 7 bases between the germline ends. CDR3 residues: CATSRIAHTQYF. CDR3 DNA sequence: TGTGCCACCAGCAGAATAGCACATACGCAGTATTTT. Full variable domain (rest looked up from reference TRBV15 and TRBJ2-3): DAMVIQNPRYQVTQFGKPVTLSCSQTLNHNVMYWYQQKSSQAPKLLFHYYDKDFNNEADTPDNFQSRRPNTSFCFLDIRSPGLGDTAMYLCATSRIAHTQYFGPGTRLTVL.

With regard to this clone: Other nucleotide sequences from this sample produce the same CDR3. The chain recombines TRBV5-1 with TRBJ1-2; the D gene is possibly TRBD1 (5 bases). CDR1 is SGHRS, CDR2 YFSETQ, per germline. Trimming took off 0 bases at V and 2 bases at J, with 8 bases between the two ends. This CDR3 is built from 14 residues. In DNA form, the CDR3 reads TGCGCCAGCAGCTTGGGGGGGGAGAACTATGGCTACACCTTC. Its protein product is CASSLGGENYGYTF.

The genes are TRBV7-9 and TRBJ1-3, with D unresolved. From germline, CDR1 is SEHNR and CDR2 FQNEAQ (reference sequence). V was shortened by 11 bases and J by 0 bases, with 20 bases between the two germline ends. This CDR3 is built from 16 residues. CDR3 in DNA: TGTGCCCAGCACCAATTAGCCGGAAGCTCTGGAAACACCATATATTTT. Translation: CAQHQLAGSSGNTIYF.